The 14 T cell receptor beta chains below all came from one sample that was sequenced in a study of T-cell memory formation after mild COVID-19. TCRdb recomputed calls from the 5' RACE reads with MiXCR, one row per CDR3 protein. The data contain 500,000 to 600,000 distinct CDR3 sequences, around 17% of them singletons. The sequenced sample was PBMCs or a T cell subset sorted from them (not recorded which). The receptors come from an adult woman who had mild COVID-19 (a few samples of this study predate the infection). Cell type and time point are not known.

The chain has TRBV19 and TRBJ2-1; D could derive from TRBD1 or TRBD2 (5 bases each). CDR1 is LNHDA, CDR2 SQIVND, per germline (reference sequence). Trimming left V 1 base short and J 0 bases short, with 10 bases between. The CDR3 sequence is 16 residues long. The CDR3 DNA is TGTGCCAGTAGTATAGGAGGGGTTGGCTCCTACAATGAGCAGTTCTTC. Protein sequence: CASSIGGVGSYNEQFF.

This clonotype was seen ten or more times. The chain links TRBV7-2 to TRBJ2-1, with 15 bases identical to TRBD2. Germline loops: CDR1 SGHTA, CDR2 FQGNSA. The V and J ends lost 2 bases and 6 bases, in that order; junction bases with no gene match: 2. CDR3 length: 16 amino acids. CDR3 protein: CASSLRTSGRANEQFF. The CDR3 DNA follows: TGTGCCAGCAGCTTAAGGACTAGCGGGAGGGCCAATGAGCAGTTCTTC. The full variable domain, its missing parts supplied by reference TRBV7-2 and TRBJ2-1, is GAGVSQSPSNKVTEKGKDVELRCDPISGHTALYWYRQSLGQGLEFLIYFQGNSAPDKSGLPSDRFSAERTGGSVSTLTIQRTQQEDSAVYLCASSLRTSGRANEQFFGPGTRLTVL.

This clonotype was seen only a few times. This chain connects TRBV4-2 to TRBJ2-3; 12 bases map to TRBD2. Per the germline V gene, CDR1 is LGHNA and CDR2 is YNFKEQ. Trimming at V came to 2 bases and at J to 1 base, leaving 4 bases not matched to a gene. This CDR3 has 17 amino acids. The CDR3 bases are TGTGCCAGCAGCCAACTGACTAGCGGGGGCGGCACAGATACGCAGTATTTT. It yields the protein CASSQLTSGGGTDTQYF.

This clonotype has only a few counts. The J gene is TRBJ2-2, the V gene TRBV7-6; no firm D call. Germline loops: CDR1 SGHVS, CDR2 FNYEAQ. The CDR3 consists of 16 residues. V was pared by 0 bases and J by 0 bases, with 8 bases between. The CDR3 region has the DNA TGTGCCAGCAGCTTAGCGGGTAACGCGAACACCGGGGAGCTGTTTTTT. Its protein product is CASSLAGNANTGELFF.

This clonotype was seen more than once but under ten times. V is TRBV7-8 and J is TRBJ2-2; either TRBD1 or TRBD2 may fit D (5 bases each). Germline loops: CDR1 SGHVS, CDR2 FQNEAQ. The CDR3 runs to 16 residues. The V end was cut by 5 bases, the J end by 6 bases, with 19 bases between. Written as DNA, the CDR3 is TGTGCCAGCAGCCCCGGTGGGGGACCTTACCCCGGGGAGCTGTTTTTT. Its protein is CASSPGGGPYPGELFF.

The CDR3 reads CATSPLTSDYEQYF. DNA for the CDR3: TGTGCCACCAGTCCGTTAACTAGCGACTACGAGCAGTACTTC. The gene calls are TRBV15 and TRBJ2-7; TRBD2 matches 7 bases. J lost 3 bases, V lost 6 bases, and 8 bases had no gene match. CDR1 is LNHNV, CDR2 YYDKDF, per germline (reference sequence). CDR3 length equals 14 residues.

This clonotype came up a few times. The chain uses TRBV27 and TRBJ1-1; no clear D. V lost 3 bases and J lost 1, with 6 bases in between. Germline V CDR1 and CDR2: MNHEY, SMNVEV (reference sequence). The CDR3 covers 13 residues. The DNA for the CDR3 is TGTGCCAGCAGTTTCCTTTCGAACACTGAAGCTTTCTTT. It is translated as CASSFLSNTEAFF.

This chain uses TRBV19 with TRBJ2-7; D may be TRBD1 (5 bases). Trimming cost V 3 bases and J 1 base, with 13 bases left between them. Germline assignment: CDR1 LNHDA and CDR2 SQIVND (reference sequence). There are 15 residues in the CDR3. CDR3: CASSMGLFRSYEQYF. The CDR3 DNA reads TGTGCCAGTAGTATGGGGCTCTTCAGGTCCTACGAGCAGTACTTC.

J is TRBJ2-7 and V is TRBV7-9, with D tentatively TRBD2 (6 bases). V was clipped by 5 bases and J by 2 bases, with 10 bases between them. The CDR3 covers 13 residues. Germline V gene data show CDR1 as SEHNR and CDR2 as FQNEAQ (reference sequence). The CDR3 loop reads CASSTPGAYEQYF. CDR3 coding DNA: TGTGCCAGCAGCACACCGGGGGCCTACGAGCAGTACTTC.

V usage is TRBV27 and J usage is TRBJ2-7; 7 bases fit TRBD1. The V and J ends lost 2 bases and 3 bases, in that order; junction bases with no gene match: 10. CDR3 length: 16 residues. Germline CDR1 is MNHEY and CDR2 is SMNVEV (reference sequence). The CDR3: CASSLTLGTALYEQYF. CDR3 DNA sequence: TGTGCCAGCAGTTTAACTCTCGGGACAGCCCTCTACGAGCAGTACTTC.

The chain joins TRBV29-1 to TRBJ2-1; D unclear. Between the trimmed V and J ends, which lost 0 bases and 8 bases, there was a span of 26 bases. There are 18 residues in the CDR3. From germline, CDR1 is SQVTM and CDR2 ANQGSEA. CDR3 protein: CSVEEIFIGTSNIDEQFF. Written as DNA, the CDR3 is TGCAGCGTTGAAGAGATCTTCATCGGAACAAGCAATATCGATGAGCAGTTCTTC.

This clonotype was counted at least ten times. J is TRBJ2-2 and V is TRBV5-1; 7 bases agree with TRBD2. The length of the CDR3 is 15 residues. The junction had 3 bases not matched to a gene; V was cut back by 1 base and J by 3 bases. Germline assignment: CDR1 SGHRS and CDR2 YFSETQ. CDR3 residues: CASSLSLADTGELFF. CDR3 bases: TGCGCCAGCAGCTTGAGCCTAGCGGACACCGGGGAGCTGTTTTTT.

The V call is TRBV20-1, the J call TRBJ2-7, with D possibly being TRBD2 (5 bases). Trimming removed 7 bases from V and 1 base from J, with 14 bases in between. Germline lookup yields CDR1 DFQATT and CDR2 SNEGSKA (reference sequence). This CDR3 region has 13 residues. DNA of the CDR3: TGCAGTGTCAGGACTCAGACGTCCTACGAGCAGTACTTC. Encoded protein: CSVRTQTSYEQYF.

This clonotype was seen more than once but under ten times. The chain links TRBV12-3 or TRBV12-4 to TRBJ2-7, with 7 bases identical to TRBD1. The CDR3 consists of 16 residues. V shed 3 bases, J shed 10 bases, and the junction held 18 bases outside the gene matches. Here the CDR3 reads CASSFAGDSLGRKQYF. The CDR3 region has the DNA TGTGCCAGCAGTTTCGCCGGGGACAGCCTGGGGCGGAAACAGTACTTC.